One and the same sample provided the 18 T cell receptor beta chains below, sequenced in a study of T-cell memory formation after mild COVID-19. Using its own MiXCR run on the 5' RACE reads, TCRdb lists one record per CDR3 protein. The sample gives fewer than 500,000 distinct CDR3 sequences, around a quarter of which show up once; around 13% is in the top ten. What was sequenced was PBMCs or a T cell subset sorted from them (not recorded which). Receptors were obtained from an adult woman who had mild COVID-19 (a few samples of this study predate the infection). Cell type and time point are not known.

J is TRBJ2-3 and V is TRBV6-1; TRBD2 aligns across 9 bases. Per the germline V gene, CDR1 is MNHNS and CDR2 is SASEGT. This CDR3 is built from 15 residues. V was clipped by 5 bases and J by 5 bases; unmatched bases: 8. In DNA form, the CDR3 reads TGTGCCAGCAGTTATCTAGCGGGACTGGGAGATACGCAGTATTTT. This codes for CASSYLAGLGDTQYF.

V is TRBV4-1 and J is TRBJ2-1; 16 bases line up with TRBD2. The CDR3 length is 15 residues. The junction had 2 bases not matched to a gene; V was cut back by 4 bases and J by 8 bases. CDR1 and CDR2 from the germline V gene are MGHRA and YSYEKL. Here the CDR3 reads CASSLGTSGGDEQFF. In DNA, the CDR3 is TGCGCCAGCAGCCTCGGGACTAGCGGGGGGGATGAGCAGTTCTTC.

Only one count was recorded for this clonotype. The gene calls are TRBV21-1 and TRBJ2-3. TRBV21-1 is reported as a pseudogene. The length of the CDR3 is 13 residues. This CDR3 reads CASRLDYTDTQYF. The CDR3 DNA reads as TGTGCCAGCAGACTGGACTACACAGATACGCAGTATTTT.

CDR3 region: CASSLEGGGVRGSYNEQFF. Here the CDR3 DNA reads TGTGCCAGCAGCTTAGAAGGAGGCGGTGTCAGGGGCTCCTACAATGAGCAGTTCTTC. This chain joins TRBV7-6 and TRBJ2-1, with a weak D call TRBD1 (6 bases). V lost 1 base, J lost 0 bases, and 19 bases lay in between. This CDR3 spans 19 amino acids. The germline V gene has CDR1 SGHVS and CDR2 FNYEAQ.

This clonotype was picked up a small number of times. The CDR3 loop is CASRAQGGTEAFF. The CDR3 DNA follows: TGTGCCAGCAGAGCTCAGGGGGGCACTGAAGCTTTCTTT. This sequence joins TRBV3-1 and TRBJ1-1, with TRBD1 matching over 7 bases. V was pared by 6 bases and J by 4 bases, with 5 bases of the junction left unmatched. In germline, CDR1 is LGHDT, CDR2 YNNKEL (reference sequence). This CDR3 has 13 amino acids.

This chain links TRBV15 with TRBJ1-1; D might be TRBD1 (6 bases). Trimming cost V 0 bases and J 3 bases, with 14 bases left between them. From germline, CDR1 is LNHNV and CDR2 YYDKDF (reference sequence). CDR3 length: 16 residues. The CDR3, as DNA: TGTGCCACCAGCAGAGAAGTAGGGGGGTACGACACTGAAGCTTTCTTT. Amino acid sequence: CATSREVGGYDTEAFF.

In this sample, this clonotype turned up a few times. CDR3: CASSIDSTGRQPQHF. CDR3 nucleotide sequence: TGTGCCAGTAGTATAGATTCGACAGGGAGACAGCCCCAGCATTTT. The V call is TRBV19, the J call TRBJ1-5; 7 bases line up with TRBD1. V lost 0 bases, J lost 7 bases, and 6 bases stayed unmatched. The CDR3 sequence is 15 residues long. Germline CDR1 is LNHDA and CDR2 is SQIVND (reference sequence).

V gene TRBV23-1 combines with J gene TRBJ1-2; D uncertain. TRBV23-1 is treated as an ORF (open reading frame) with a function not yet certain. This CDR3 comprises 12 residues. Trimming shortened V by 4 bases and J by 6 bases, and 9 bases separated the two germline ends. The CDR3 loop reads CASSLGCDGYTF. Here the CDR3 DNA reads TGCGCCAGCAGTCTGGGTTGCGATGGCTACACCTTC.

CDR3 protein: CASASPRASGRSHRSSYNEQFF. The CDR3 bases are TGTGCCAGCGCATCCCCGAGGGCTAGCGGGAGGTCCCACCGCAGCTCCTACAATGAGCAGTTCTTC. The V and J genes are TRBV7-9 and TRBJ2-1; 11 positions match TRBD2. This CDR3 is 22 amino acids long. Per the germline V gene, CDR1 is SEHNR and CDR2 is FQNEAQ (reference sequence). With V trimmed by 8 bases and J by 0 bases, 24 bases remained unmatched.

V gene TRBV19 combines with J gene TRBJ1-6, with 8 positions matching TRBD1. The trim removed 5 bases at V and 6 bases at J, leaving 6 bases unmatched. The V gene's germline CDR1 is LNHDA and CDR2 SQIVND (reference sequence). The CDR3 loop spans 15 amino acids. The CDR3 DNA reads TGTGCCAGTAGTCTCCAGGACAGGGCTAATTCACCCCTCCACTTT. Translation gives CASSLQDRANSPLHF.

V and J are TRBV7-9 and TRBJ2-1, with 8 bases matching TRBD2. Trimming removed 0 bases from V and 6 bases from J; junction bases left unmatched: 10. Germline-derived CDR1 and CDR2 are SEHNR and FQNEAQ (reference sequence). This CDR3 has 17 residues. The CDR3 loop reads CASSLAAVTSVGNEQFF. The CDR3 bases are TGTGCCAGCAGCTTAGCTGCTGTGACTAGCGTCGGCAATGAGCAGTTCTTC.

This chain connects TRBV7-9 to TRBJ1-1; D is unresolved. V dropped 5 bases and J dropped 9 bases, with 10 bases sitting between them. The length of the CDR3 is 11 residues. CDR1 SEHNR and CDR2 FQNEAQ come from the germline V gene (reference sequence). This CDR3 is CASSEQVQAFF. The CDR3 DNA is TGTGCCAGCAGCGAACAAGTCCAAGCTTTCTTT.

The chain uses TRBV29-1 and TRBJ1-4; TRBD1 matches at 7 bases. The CDR3 has 13 amino acids. V gave up 5 bases and J gave up 7 bases; unmatched junction bases: 7. From germline, CDR1 is SQVTM and CDR2 ANQGSEA. The CDR3: CSVSRDRGEKLFF. The CDR3 bases are TGCAGCGTTTCTCGGGACAGAGGTGAAAAACTGTTTTTT.

The J gene is TRBJ2-5, the V gene TRBV20-1, with D uncertain. V was clipped by 3 bases and J by 2 bases, with 13 bases between them. The germline V gene has CDR1 DFQATT and CDR2 SNEGSKA (reference sequence). The CDR3 contains 14 residues. CDR3 loop: CSARDGRVQETQYF. The CDR3, as DNA: TGCAGTGCTAGGGACGGACGGGTTCAAGAGACCCAGTACTTC.

This clonotype has just a few counts. This rearrangement joins TRBV9 to TRBJ1-2, with 8 positions matching TRBD1. The CDR3 totals 15 residues. The junction had 10 bases not matched to a gene; V was cut back by 6 bases and J by 3 bases. Germline V gene data show CDR1 as SGDLS and CDR2 as YYNGEE. CDR3 sequence: CASTPFPGQDYGYTF. CDR3 bases: TGTGCCAGCACCCCGTTCCCGGGACAGGACTATGGCTACACCTTC.

This clonotype has more than one count but fewer than ten. The chain employs TRBV4-3 and TRBJ2-7, with D perhaps matching TRBD1 or TRBD2 (5 bases each). The ends were cut back, 1 base at V and 2 bases at J, with 12 bases in the middle. Germline loops: CDR1 LGHNA, CDR2 YSLEER. The CDR3 is 15 residues long. CDR3 region: CASSQVSPGPYEQYF. Here the CDR3 DNA reads TGCGCCAGCAGCCAAGTGTCTCCGGGGCCCTACGAGCAGTACTTC.

V usage is TRBV20-1 and J usage is TRBJ2-1; 7 nucleotides align to TRBD2. Germline V gene lookup returns CDR1 DFQATT and CDR2 SNEGSKA (reference sequence). With 5 bases clipped from V and 6 bases from J, the junction kept 10 bases outside the gene matches. This CDR3 comprises 14 residues. This CDR3 is CSALGSGRINEQFF. CDR3 coding DNA: TGCAGTGCTCTCGGTAGCGGGCGCATCAATGAGCAGTTCTTC.

The gene calls are TRBV12-3 or TRBV12-4 and TRBJ2-1, with 10 bases identical to TRBD1. This CDR3 has 13 amino acids. The junction had 7 bases not matched to a gene; V was cut back by 8 bases and J by 9 bases. CDR3 region: CASGVTGGVEQFF. CDR3 nucleotides: TGTGCCAGCGGCGTGACAGGGGGCGTTGAGCAGTTCTTC.